The present T cell receptor (beta chain) was sequenced within a study of T cells expressing NK-cell markers. Whole-study results and caveats: In a handful of donors, dominant CD3+CD56+NKG2C+ clonotypes ranked among the top 10 CD8+ clonotypes. Nothing established the HCMV specificity of expanded NKG2C+ T cell clones.

Measured by frequency, this clonotype is medium-sized. Its antigen remains unidentified. No DNA is given; TCRdb re-called the 5' RACE reads and lists each CDR3 protein once. Across fewer than 25,000 distinct CDR3 sequences, the top ten clones capture around 60% of the sample. The receptor comes from a man aged 18-75 years in good health. Source material: blood T cells: a sorted CD56 or NKG2C T cell subset, CD4+ or CD8+ T cells, or bulk PBMC T cells (not recorded which).

The CDR3: CASSYSKTGGIYNSPLHF. V and J are TRBV6-6 and TRBJ1-6; TCRdb gives TRBD1 as the D gene, but with no DNA this cannot be confirmed. The CDR3 extends over 18 amino acids. Germline CDR1 reads MNHNY; CDR2 reads SVGAGI (reference sequence).